The 25 T cell receptor beta chains below were found in one sample sequenced in a study of shared clonotypes between healthy human individuals. Profiled with immunoSEQ multiplex PCR; TCRdb holds only in-frame clones, not every one. Of some 650,000 clones in the sample, 95% to 98% are singletons; the top ten hold about 0.06%. The sample comprised naive CD4+ T cells sorted from blood. Documented subset: CD45RA+ positively selected. Source of these receptors: a woman in her 30s in good health.

The chain uses TRBV28 and TRBJ2-4, with D maybe TRBD2 (6 bases). The length of the CDR3 is 16 residues. CDR1 MDHEN and CDR2 SYDVKM come from the germline V gene. Trimming took off 5 bases at V and 7 bases at J, with 21 bases between the two ends. The CDR3 is CASSGGSGGFGNIQYF. The CDR3 nucleotides are TGTGCCAGCAGTGGGGGTAGCGGTGGTTTCGGGAACATTCAGTACTTC. The whole variable domain, filled in from reference TRBV28 and TRBJ2-4, reads DVKVTQSSRYLVKRTGEKVFLECVQDMDHENMFWYRQDPGLGLRLIYFSYDVKMKEKGDIPEGYSVSREKKERFSLILESASTNQTSMYLCASSGGSGGFGNIQYFGAGTRLSVL.

This clone occurred once. The V call is TRBV27, the J call TRBJ2-3, with D hard to call. CDR3 length equals 13 residues. Germline loops: CDR1 MNHEY, CDR2 SMNVEV (reference sequence). V shed 5 bases and J shed 7 bases, with 13 bases lying between them. In nucleotides, the CDR3 is TGTGCCAGCAGTCCCACCCGCCTATATACGCAGTATTTT. It codes for CASSPTRLYTQYF.

This chain connects TRBV6-5 to TRBJ2-5; no firm D call. The DNA end lines up better with TRBJ2-7; the J call may be wrong. Germline values: CDR1 MNHEY, CDR2 SVGAGI. The CDR3 has 13 residues. The CDR3 sequence is CASSYQVTYEQYF. The DNA for the CDR3 is TGTGCCAGCAGTTACCAGGTCACCTACGAGCAGTACTTC.

The chain recombines TRBV5-4 with TRBJ2-2; 12 nucleotides match TRBD2. Germline CDR1 and CDR2: SGHNT and YYREEE (reference sequence). V trimming: 4 bases; J trimming: 2 bases; junction bases outside the gene matches: 12. The CDR3 has 19 amino acids. CDR3 region: CASSRGILAGGPNTGELFF. DNA of the CDR3: TGTGCCAGCAGCCGAGGTATACTAGCGGGAGGCCCCAACACCGGGGAGCTGTTTTTT.

This clone showed up just once. V is TRBV15 and J is TRBJ2-3, with 7 bases lining up with TRBD2. Germline V gene sequence: CDR1 LNHNV, CDR2 YYDKDF (reference sequence). Trimming at V came to 0 bases and at J to 1 base, leaving 7 bases not matched to a gene. This CDR3 spans 17 amino acids. The CDR3 is CATSRDRAGAGTDTQYF. The CDR3 region has the DNA TGTGCCACCAGCAGAGATAGGGCGGGAGCGGGCACAGATACGCAGTATTTT.

This clone was recorded only once. This chain connects TRBV5-1 to TRBJ2-3; 8 nucleotides align to TRBD1. The V gene end was trimmed by 1 base and the J gene end by 3 bases; junction bases not matched to a gene: 4. Germline CDR1 is SGHRS and CDR2 is YFSETQ. The CDR3 is made up of 15 amino acids. The CDR3 DNA reads as TGCGCCAGCAGCTTGCATGACAGGGGAACAGATACGCAGTATTTT. Protein sequence: CASSLHDRGTDTQYF.

The chain combines TRBV2 with TRBJ1-5, with 9 bases lining up with TRBD1. This CDR3 is built from 14 residues. CDR1 is SNHLY, CDR2 FYNNEI, per germline. The ends lost 8 bases at V and 6 bases at J; junction bases unmatched: 8. The CDR3: CASGGQGHLQPQHF. Written as DNA, the CDR3 is TGTGCCAGCGGGGGACAGGGCCACCTTCAGCCCCAGCATTTT.

This chain connects TRBV28 to TRBJ2-7; TRBD2 aligns across 12 bases. V was clipped by 6 bases and J by 6 bases; unmatched bases: 6. The CDR3 is made up of 14 amino acids. Germline V gene data show CDR1 as MDHEN and CDR2 as SYDVKM. The CDR3 protein is CASSRLAGAVEQYF. The CDR3 DNA sequence: TGTGCCAGCAGCCGACTAGCGGGAGCCGTCGAGCAGTACTTC.

The chain couples TRBV27 to TRBJ2-7, with no clear D. This CDR3 has 13 amino acids. Germline CDR1 reads MNHEY; CDR2 reads SMNVEV (reference sequence). The V end was cut by 3 bases, the J end by 3 bases, with 9 bases between. The CDR3 sequence: CASSLYRDYEQYF. In DNA form, the CDR3 reads TGTGCCAGCAGTTTGTACAGAGACTACGAGCAGTACTTC.

The V and J genes are TRBV19 and TRBJ2-1, with D possibly TRBD2 on 6 matching bases. The ends were cut back, 4 bases at V and 2 bases at J, with 24 bases in the middle. Germline-derived CDR1 and CDR2 are LNHDA and SQIVND (reference sequence). This CDR3 has 19 residues. The CDR3 is CASSSGRAGPIPPYNEQFF. CDR3 DNA: TGTGCCAGTAGTAGCGGTCGTGCGGGACCCATCCCTCCCTACAATGAGCAGTTCTTC.

The V gene is TRBV28, the J gene TRBJ2-7; D unclear. The CDR3 has 15 amino acids. V was trimmed by 6 bases and J by 2 bases, leaving 17 bases between them. CDR1 is MDHEN, CDR2 SYDVKM, per germline. The CDR3 sequence is CASSPLGPRPYEQYF. The CDR3 nucleotides are TGTGCCAGCAGCCCCTTGGGCCCGAGACCCTACGAGCAGTACTTC.

V gene TRBV18 combines with J gene TRBJ2-3, with D possibly TRBD1 on 6 matching bases. The CDR3 has 16 residues. CDR1 and CDR2 from the germline V gene are KGHSH and LQKENI. V gave up 3 bases and J gave up 3 bases, with 16 bases separating them. Here the CDR3 DNA reads TGTGCCAGCTCACCTACACCGGGACAAAGAACAGATACGCAGTATTTT. Translated: CASSPTPGQRTDTQYF.

Here the CDR3 DNA reads TGTGCCAGCAGCTTAGTCAGCCTTGGGAACACTGAAGCTTTCTTT. It is translated as CASSLVSLGNTEAFF. The chain uses TRBV7-9 and TRBJ1-1; D gene unclear. The CDR3 length is 15 residues. Trimming shortened V by 1 base and J by 1 base, and 10 bases separated the two germline ends. Germline V gene lookup returns CDR1 SEHNR and CDR2 FQNEAQ (reference sequence).

J is TRBJ2-7 and V is TRBV5-1; TRBD2 agrees at 13 bases. This CDR3 has 19 residues. Unmatched junction bases numbered 19, after V lost 4 bases and J lost 6 bases. Per the germline V gene, CDR1 is SGHRS and CDR2 is YFSETQ. CDR3 nucleotides: TGCGCCAGCAGCGTGGAACGGACTAGCGGGAGAAGGAGAATTTCCGAGCAGTACTTC. Encoded protein: CASSVERTSGRRRISEQYF.

The chain couples TRBV2 to TRBJ2-4, with D tentatively TRBD1 or TRBD2 (5 bases each). CDR3 length equals 13 residues. Deletions cut 6 bases from V and 6 bases from J, with 12 bases between. Germline CDR1 reads SNHLY; CDR2 reads FYNNEI. The chain's CDR3 is CASSRRDGNIQYF. In DNA form, the CDR3 reads TGTGCCAGCAGCCGCCGGGACGGAAACATTCAGTACTTC.

The chain carries TRBV27 and TRBJ2-7, with 8 bases that match TRBD1. Germline lookup yields CDR1 MNHEY and CDR2 SMNVEV (reference sequence). Germline trimming cut 2 bases from V and 4 bases from J; bases unmatched to any gene: 13. The CDR3 extends over 17 amino acids. Here the CDR3 DNA reads TGTGCCAGCAGTTTAATCTCCGGGCAGGGGGCATTATACGAGCAGTACTTC. Encoded protein: CASSLISGQGALYEQYF.

This chain connects TRBV28 to TRBJ1-2; no definite D call. The CDR3 sequence is 12 residues long. The V gene's germline CDR1 is MDHEN and CDR2 SYDVKM. V was shortened by 7 bases and J by 2 bases, with 8 bases between the two germline ends. CDR3 DNA: TGTGCCAGCATCGGGCAAAACTATGGCTACACCTTC. It encodes CASIGQNYGYTF.

This chain uses TRBV28 with TRBJ2-1, with D tentatively TRBD2 (5 bases). V was clipped by 5 bases and J by 0 bases, with 17 bases between them. The CDR3 is 17 amino acids. Germline V gives CDR1 MDHEN, CDR2 SYDVKM. This CDR3 reads CASSLIKTGNSYNEQFF. The CDR3 DNA reads TGTGCCAGCAGTCTTATAAAAACGGGAAACTCCTACAATGAGCAGTTCTTC.

The genes are TRBV5-4 and TRBJ2-7, with TRBD2 matching 8 bases. Unmatched junction bases numbered 7, after V lost 6 bases and J lost 2 bases. CDR1 and CDR2 from the germline V gene are SGHNT and YYREEE (reference sequence). The CDR3 runs 14 residues. CDR3: CASTLSGGTYEQYF. Written as DNA, the CDR3 is TGTGCCAGCACCCTCAGCGGGGGCACCTACGAGCAGTACTTC.

The chain employs TRBV5-8 and TRBJ2-7; possibly TRBD1 or TRBD2 for D (5 bases each). The V end lost 0 bases, the J end lost 5 bases, and 15 bases lay between the germline ends. This CDR3 region has 15 residues. The V gene's germline CDR1 is SGHTS and CDR2 YDEGEE. CDR3 loop: CASSLVGGNRDEQYF. CDR3 DNA: TGTGCCAGCAGCTTGGTTGGGGGTAACCGCGACGAGCAGTACTTC.

V and J are TRBV19 and TRBJ2-3, with 8 bases aligning to TRBD2. From germline, CDR1 is LNHDA and CDR2 SQIVND (reference sequence). The CDR3 totals 16 residues. V gave up 5 bases and J gave up 0 bases; unmatched junction bases: 7. The CDR3 DNA reads TGTGCCAGTAGTCCCGGACTAGCTTATAGCACAGATACGCAGTATTTT. Translating gives CASSPGLAYSTDTQYF. Based on the CDR3 plus reference TRBV19 and TRBJ2-3, the full variable domain is DGGITQSPKYLFRKEGQNVTLSCEQNLNHDAMYWYRQDPGQGLRLIYYSQIVNDFQKGDIAEGYSVSREKKESFPLTVTSAQKNPTAFYLCASSPGLAYSTDTQYFGPGTRLTVL.

The gene calls are TRBV5-1 and TRBJ2-7; D gene ambiguous. The CDR3 contains 12 residues. Trimming removed 0 bases at V and 6 bases at J, with 7 bases between. Germline lookup yields CDR1 SGHRS and CDR2 YFSETQ. The CDR3 nucleotides read TGCGCCAGCAGCTTGGTCGCAGGCGAGCAGTACTTC. Its translation: CASSLVAGEQYF. The variable domain in full, completed from reference TRBV5-1 and TRBJ2-7, reads KAGVTQTPRYLIKTRGQQVTLSCSPISGHRSVSWYQQTPGQGLQFLFEYFSETQRNKGNFPGRFSGRQFSNSRSEMNVSTLELGDSALYLCASSLVAGEQYFGPGTRLTVT.

This chain uses TRBV27 with TRBJ2-7; TRBD2 aligns across 11 bases. Unmatched junction bases numbered 22, after V lost 10 bases and J lost 5 bases. Germline V gives CDR1 MNHEY, CDR2 SMNVEV (reference sequence). The CDR3 consists of 18 residues. The CDR3 DNA reads TGTGCCACTCAACAAACTCCTAGCGGGGGGACTCGGGTCCACGAGCAGTACTTC. Protein product: CATQQTPSGGTRVHEQYF.

The chain carries TRBV19 and TRBJ1-2; D might be TRBD1 (6 bases). The germline gives CDR1 LNHDA, CDR2 SQIVND (reference sequence). Trimming cost V 6 bases and J 5 bases, with 13 bases left between them. This CDR3 is 13 amino acids long. CDR3 amino acids: CASSPRGAYGYTF. CDR3 DNA sequence: TGTGCCAGTAGCCCCCGGGGGGCTTATGGCTACACCTTC.

V usage is TRBV5-1 and J usage is TRBJ2-7, with TRBD2 matching over 8 bases. Trimming removed 4 bases from V and 1 base from J; junction bases left unmatched: 1. The germline V gene has CDR1 SGHRS and CDR2 YFSETQ. The CDR3 contains 13 residues. CDR3 DNA: TGCGCCAGCAGCGCGGGAGGATCCTACGAGCAGTACTTC. Translated: CASSAGGSYEQYF.